These 14 T cell receptor beta chains share one sample of origin, sequenced in a study of T cell repertoires in cytomegalovirus infection. TCRdb re-called the reads through MiXCR, storing one row per CDR3 protein. Among about 230,000 distinct CDR3 sequences listed, about 5.9% were seen once. Sequenced: PBMCs. The receptors were sampled from a human donor in good health (CMV status not recorded). Some clones in this sample may be carry-over from other donors' samples.

This clonotype has a count of ten or more. The gene calls are TRBV7-3 and TRBJ2-6; the D gene is possibly TRBD2 (6 bases). This CDR3 spans 16 amino acids. The ends were cut back, 5 bases at V and 0 bases at J, with 11 bases in the middle. Germline V lookup: CDR1 SGHTA, CDR2 FQGTGA. CDR3 sequence: CASSAGLYSGANVLTF. Here the CDR3 DNA reads TGTGCCAGCAGCGCGGGACTTTACTCTGGGGCCAACGTCCTGACTTTC. Variable domain in full (rest from reference TRBV7-3 and TRBJ2-6): GAGVSQTPSNKVTEKGKYVELRCDPISGHTALYWYRQSLGQGPEFLIYFQGTGAADDSGLPNDRFFAVRPEGSVSTLKIQRTERGDSAVYLCASSAGLYSGANVLTFGAGSRLTVL.

This clonotype was detected a few times. This chain links TRBV6-2 or TRBV6-3 with TRBJ1-1; no clear D gene. Germline CDR1 is MNHEY and CDR2 is SVGEGT. Deletions cut 0 bases from V and 6 bases from J, with 11 bases between. The length of the CDR3 is 14 residues. CDR3 in DNA: TGTGCCAGCAGTTACTCGAGTCACGGCGCTGAAGCTTTCTTT. The encoded protein is CASSYSSHGAEAFF.

This clonotype was recorded many times. J is TRBJ2-5 and V is TRBV20-1; D tentatively reads TRBD1 or TRBD2 (7 bases each). The V gene lost 0 bases and the J gene lost 2 bases, with 13 bases spanning the gap. This CDR3 region has 15 residues. Germline CDR1 DFQATT, CDR2 SNEGSKA (reference sequence). The CDR3 is CSARDAGGGQETQYF. The CDR3 DNA is TGCAGTGCTAGAGATGCAGGGGGGGGTCAAGAGACCCAGTACTTC.

This clonotype showed up many times. The chain employs TRBV7-2 and TRBJ1-3, with D perhaps matching TRBD1 (5 bases). The CDR3 is made up of 16 amino acids. V was cut by 0 bases and J by 2 bases, with 11 bases left in between. CDR1 SGHTA and CDR2 FQGNSA come from the germline V gene. The CDR3 sequence is CASSLARGVPGNTIYF. The CDR3 nucleotides read TGTGCCAGCAGCTTAGCCCGGGGGGTCCCTGGAAACACCATATATTTT.

This clonotype was detected many times. This chain uses TRBV6-1 with TRBJ2-1, with 8 bases identical to TRBD2. The CDR3 is made up of 14 amino acids. The germline gives CDR1 MNHNS, CDR2 SASEGT. Trimming cost V 7 bases and J 3 bases; bases outside gene matches: 5. CDR3 in DNA: TGTGCCAGCACCAGTACTAGCGGCTACAATGAGCAGTTCTTC. This translates into CASTSTSGYNEQFF.

Ten or more counts support this clonotype. The rearrangement links TRBV28 to TRBJ1-3; D is unclear. V lost 4 bases and J 0 bases, leaving 7 bases between the germline ends. Germline loops: CDR1 MDHEN, CDR2 SYDVKM. The CDR3 covers 14 residues. Here the CDR3 reads CASSSRNSGNTIYF. The CDR3 DNA reads as TGTGCCAGCAGTTCTAGGAACTCTGGAAACACCATATATTTT.

This clonotype was detected a few times. V usage is TRBV5-1 and J usage is TRBJ1-5; D remains unclear. Trimming left V 4 bases short and J 2 bases short, with 13 bases between. There are 15 residues in the CDR3. The germline V gene encodes CDR1 SGHRS and CDR2 YFSETQ. CDR3 sequence (DNA): TGCGCCAGCAGCAACGGACTTGGGGGCAATCAGCCCCAGCATTTT. This translates into CASSNGLGGNQPQHF.

This clonotype was counted ten times or more. V and J are TRBV7-9 and TRBJ1-6, with 9 bases fitting TRBD1. Unmatched junction bases numbered 7, after V lost 6 bases and J lost 7 bases. The germline CDR1 and CDR2 sequences are SEHNR and FQNEAQ (reference sequence). This CDR3 is built from 15 residues. In DNA form, the CDR3 reads TGTGCCAGCAGTTTCCGGACAGGGGAGAATTCACCCCTCCACTTT. Protein product: CASSFRTGENSPLHF.

This clonotype has a count of ten or more. The chain couples TRBV20-1 to TRBJ2-1; maybe TRBD1 (6 bases). This CDR3 is built from 17 residues. CDR1 and CDR2 from the germline V gene are DFQATT and SNEGSKA (reference sequence). V lost 2 bases and J 0 bases, leaving 17 bases between the germline ends. CDR3 coding DNA: TGCAGTGCTAGAATCCCCCAGGGGTTTAGCTCCTACAATGAGCAGTTCTTC. Amino acids: CSARIPQGFSSYNEQFF.

This clonotype was counted at least ten times. The chain couples TRBV7-2 to TRBJ2-7; 8 bases match TRBD1. The CDR3 runs 15 residues. The germline V gene has CDR1 SGHTA and CDR2 FQGNSA. V was pared by 3 bases and J by 0 bases, with 4 bases of the junction left unmatched. CDR3 sequence reads: CASSFRTGSSYEQYF. CDR3 coding DNA: TGTGCCAGCAGCTTCCGGACAGGGAGCTCCTACGAGCAGTACTTC.

This clonotype was recorded at least ten times. The V call is TRBV25-1, the J call TRBJ2-3; possibly TRBD1 or TRBD2 for D (5 bases each). This CDR3 contains 14 residues. The V gene lost 6 bases and the J gene lost 6 bases, with 16 bases spanning the gap. The germline V gene has CDR1 MGHDK and CDR2 SYGVNS. Written as DNA, the CDR3 is TGTGCCAGCAGAAGAGGGGACGGGGATGATACGCAGTATTTT. It specifies CASRRGDGDDTQYF.

This clonotype came up many times. The rearrangement links TRBV5-1 to TRBJ1-2; D gene unclear. Germline assignment: CDR1 SGHRS and CDR2 YFSETQ. The germline V and J ends were trimmed by 4 bases and 3 bases, with 10 bases remaining between them. The CDR3 consists of 13 residues. This CDR3 is CASSQDGDYGYTF. In DNA, the CDR3 is TGCGCCAGCAGCCAGGACGGAGACTATGGCTACACCTTC.

This clonotype was seen repeatedly, ten times or more. J is TRBJ1-5 and V is TRBV28, with D tentatively TRBD1 (5 bases). The CDR3 covers 17 residues. V was pared by 7 bases and J by 0 bases, with 19 bases between. Per the germline V gene, CDR1 is MDHEN and CDR2 is SYDVKM. The CDR3: CASIPGDRLHSNQPQHF. The CDR3, as DNA: TGTGCCAGCATTCCCGGCGACAGACTACATAGCAATCAGCCCCAGCATTTT. The complete variable domain, with remaining parts taken from reference TRBV28 and TRBJ1-5, reads DVKVTQSSRYLVKRTGEKVFLECVQDMDHENMFWYRQDPGLGLRLIYFSYDVKMKEKGDIPEGYSVSREKKERFSLILESASTNQTSMYLCASIPGDRLHSNQPQHFGDGTRLSIL.

Many counts were recorded for this clonotype. The chain couples TRBV7-2 to TRBJ2-5; 12 nucleotides align to TRBD2. After removal of 1 base from V and 9 bases from J, the junction contained 12 bases not matched to a gene. In germline, CDR1 is SGHTA, CDR2 FQGNSA. CDR3 length: 17 amino acids. The CDR3 region has the DNA TGTGCCAGCAGCTTAGTCGGGGTGGGACTAGCGGGTGAGGCCCAGTACTTC. Translation: CASSLVGVGLAGEAQYF. The whole variable domain, filled in from reference TRBV7-2 and TRBJ2-5, reads GAGVSQSPSNKVTEKGKDVELRCDPISGHTALYWYRQSLGQGLEFLIYFQGNSAPDKSGLPSDRFSAERTGGSVSTLTIQRTQQEDSAVYLCASSLVGVGLAGEAQYFGPGTRLLVL.